These 22 T cell receptor beta chains originate from one sample sequenced in a study of blood T cell repertoires in COVID-19. Measured with immunoSEQ multiplex PCR; TCRdb has only the in-frame clones, and not every one. The table includes some 83,000 clones, about 76% detected once. The specimen sequenced was peripheral blood. The receptors here all came from a man older than 75 with acute or convalescent COVID-19.

The V gene is TRBV15, the J gene TRBJ2-3; 7 nucleotides align to TRBD1. The CDR3 is 14 amino acids. Germline V gene data show CDR1 as LNHNV and CDR2 as YYDKDF (reference sequence). Unmatched junction bases numbered 3, after V lost 1 base and J lost 5 bases. CDR3 sequence (DNA): TGTGCCACCAGCAGAGGACAGGGAATAGATACGCAGTATTTT. Translating it yields CATSRGQGIDTQYF.

This rearrangement joins TRBV11-2 to TRBJ2-3, with 13 bases that match TRBD2. The V gene end was trimmed by 1 base and the J gene end by 2 bases; junction bases not matched to a gene: 6. The CDR3 covers 18 residues. Germline V CDR1 and CDR2: SGHAT, FQNNGV. The CDR3 reads CASSLASLAGGHTDTQYF. The DNA for the CDR3 is TGTGCCAGCAGCTTAGCATCACTAGCGGGAGGGCACACAGATACGCAGTATTTT. Full variable domain (outside the CDR3, taken from reference TRBV11-2 and TRBJ2-3): EAGVAQSPRYKIIEKRQSVAFWCNPISGHATLYWYQQILGQGPKLLIQFQNNGVVDDSQLPKDRFSAERLKGVDSTLKIQPAKLEDSAVYLCASSLASLAGGHTDTQYFGPGTRLTVL.

The genes are TRBV19 and TRBJ2-1; no clear D. Germline V gene lookup returns CDR1 LNHDA and CDR2 SQIVND (reference sequence). The CDR3 is 17 residues long. Trimming took off 3 bases at V and 7 bases at J, with 22 bases between the two ends. This CDR3 is CASSINAHRNRENEQFF. Here the CDR3 DNA reads TGTGCCAGTAGTATTAACGCCCATAGAAACAGAGAGAATGAGCAGTTCTTC.

The rearrangement uses TRBV28 and TRBJ1-2; TRBD1 matches 7 bases. Germline V lookup: CDR1 MDHEN, CDR2 SYDVKM. The CDR3 has 15 amino acids. With 5 bases clipped from V and 3 bases from J, the junction kept 9 bases outside the gene matches. CDR3 sequence: CASSPSTGVDYGYTF. For the CDR3, the DNA is TGTGCCAGCAGTCCCTCCACAGGGGTGGACTATGGCTACACCTTC.

The V gene is TRBV7-9, the J gene TRBJ2-7, with D possibly being TRBD2 (7 bases). Germline V gene sequence: CDR1 SEHNR, CDR2 FQNEAQ (reference sequence). CDR3 size: 13 residues. V lost 0 bases, J lost 6 bases, and 9 bases lay in between. For the CDR3, the DNA is TGTGCCAGCAGCTTAGCGGGAGGGGGCGAGCAGTACTTC. Its protein product is CASSLAGGGEQYF.

The chain recombines TRBV19 with TRBJ2-1; D remains unclear. The CDR3 spans 15 residues. Per the germline V gene, CDR1 is LNHDA and CDR2 is SQIVND (reference sequence). Between the trimmed V and J ends, which lost 1 base and 3 bases, there was a span of 10 bases. CDR3 nucleotide sequence: TGTGCCAGTAGTATAGGAGGCATCTACTACAATGAGCAGTTCTTC. It codes for CASSIGGIYYNEQFF.

The chain links TRBV5-1 to TRBJ2-1; 7 nucleotides line up with TRBD1. From germline, CDR1 is SGHRS and CDR2 YFSETQ. The CDR3 runs to 14 residues. The V gene end was trimmed by 3 bases and the J gene end by 6 bases; junction bases not matched to a gene: 6. The CDR3 sequence: CASSSGQLSNEQFF. The CDR3 DNA follows: TGCGCCAGCAGCTCGGGACAGCTAAGCAATGAGCAGTTCTTC. The full variable domain, in which reference TRBV5-1 and TRBJ2-1 provide the parts outside the CDR3, is KAGVTQTPRYLIKTRGQQVTLSCSPISGHRSVSWYQQTPGQGLQFLFEYFSETQRNKGNFPGRFSGRQFSNSRSEMNVSTLELGDSALYLCASSSGQLSNEQFFGPGTRLTVL.

As DNA, the CDR3 is TGCGCCAGCCCAGGGGGCATGGGCAAAAACATTCAGTACTTC. As protein: CASPGGMGKNIQYF. The chain uses TRBV10-1 and TRBJ2-4; 8 nucleotides line up with TRBD1. The CDR3 covers 14 residues. Losses at the gene ends were 8 bases for V and 3 bases for J; bases not matched to a gene: 6. CDR1 and CDR2 from the germline V gene are WNHNN and SYGVQD (reference sequence).

The CDR3, as DNA: TGTGCCAGTAGGAATACAGGGACATTGGGTGGCTACACCTTC. Translation: CASRNTGTLGGYTF. The rearrangement links TRBV19 to TRBJ1-2, with D possibly TRBD1 on 6 matching bases. The CDR3 totals 14 residues. Germline CDR1 and CDR2: LNHDA and SQIVND (reference sequence). With 6 bases removed from V and 7 bases from J, the gap between germline ends came to 18 bases.

CDR3 region: CASSSETDSGEAFF. The CDR3 bases are TGCGCCAGCAGCTCGGAGACGGACTCTGGGGAAGCTTTCTTT. The J gene is TRBJ1-1, the V gene TRBV4-3; D is undetermined. V lost 5 bases to trimming and J lost 8 bases, with 18 bases between them. Germline CDR1 reads LGHNA; CDR2 reads YSLEER. This CDR3 comprises 14 residues.

V and J are TRBV19 and TRBJ1-1; 9 nucleotides line up with TRBD1. The J segment lost 4 bases and the V segment lost 3 bases, leaving 15 bases of the junction unmatched. Per the germline V gene, CDR1 is LNHDA and CDR2 is SQIVND (reference sequence). The CDR3 totals 18 residues. The CDR3 sequence: CASSIPSPGQGVGTEAFF. The CDR3 coding sequence is TGTGCCAGTAGTATCCCCTCCCCGGGACAGGGTGTGGGCACTGAAGCTTTCTTT.

The V gene is TRBV18, the J gene TRBJ1-4; weak D call: TRBD1 (6 bases). Trimming took 8 bases from V and 6 from J, leaving 22 bases between them. The germline CDR1 and CDR2 sequences are KGHSH and LQKENI. The CDR3 consists of 16 residues. The CDR3 DNA reads as TGTGCCAGCGCTACTACCGCAGTCGGGGGGCATGAAAAACTGTTTTTT. This sequence encodes CASATTAVGGHEKLFF. Full variable domain (rest looked up from reference TRBV18 and TRBJ1-4): NAGVMQNPRHLVRRRGQEARLRCSPMKGHSHVYWYRQLPEEGLKFMVYLQKENIIDESGMPKERFSAEFPKEGPSILRIQQVVRGDSAAYFCASATTAVGGHEKLFFGSGTQLSVL.

The rearrangement uses TRBV2 and TRBJ2-2; weak D call: TRBD1 (6 bases). V was trimmed by 7 bases and J by 1 base, leaving 13 bases between them. The CDR3 runs to 15 residues. Per the germline V gene, CDR1 is SNHLY and CDR2 is FYNNEI. The CDR3 DNA sequence: TGTGCCAGCACCCCGGGCAGGGGGAACACCGGGGAGCTGTTTTTT. It yields the protein CASTPGRGNTGELFF.

The V gene is TRBV5-1, the J gene TRBJ2-6; D call uncertain. The CDR3 contains 15 residues. Trimming cost V 2 bases and J 1 base, with 7 bases left between them. Germline V gene data show CDR1 as SGHRS and CDR2 as YFSETQ. CDR3 bases: TGCGCCAGCAGCTTTACAGTTTCTGGGGCCAACGTCCTGACTTTC. Translated: CASSFTVSGANVLTF.

The chain couples TRBV25-1 to TRBJ2-1, with 7 bases fitting TRBD2. Looked up from germline, CDR1 is MGHDK and CDR2 is SYGVNS. CDR3 length: 15 amino acids. With V trimmed by 1 base and J by 7 bases, 7 bases remained unmatched. The CDR3 region is CASSEWEGGRNEQFF. Here the CDR3 DNA reads TGTGCCAGCAGTGAATGGGAGGGAGGGAGGAATGAGCAGTTCTTC.

The chain joins TRBV7-8 to TRBJ1-5, with a possible D match to TRBD1 (5 bases). V was shortened by 4 bases and J by 3 bases, with 16 bases between the two germline ends. The V gene's germline CDR1 is SGHVS and CDR2 FQNEAQ. The CDR3 consists of 16 residues. Here the CDR3 DNA reads TGTGCCAGCAGCTCCCGCGCGGGGGGGGTCAATCAGCCCCAGCATTTT. Translation: CASSSRAGGVNQPQHF.

The chain is built from TRBV29-1 and TRBJ1-1; no reliable D call. From germline, CDR1 is SQVTM and CDR2 ANQGSEA. V was clipped by 6 bases and J by 6 bases, with 23 bases between them. The CDR3 is made up of 15 amino acids. In DNA form, the CDR3 reads TGCAGCGTGAAGCTGATGGGAGCATATGGGGCTGAAGCTTTCTTT. It specifies CSVKLMGAYGAEAFF.

The rearrangement links TRBV6-2 or TRBV6-3 to TRBJ2-7; 9 nucleotides match TRBD2. The J segment lost 0 bases and the V segment lost 2 bases, leaving 8 bases of the junction unmatched. Germline V gene sequence: CDR1 MNHEY, CDR2 SVGEGT. The CDR3 spans 17 residues. CDR3 protein: CASSYRTGTSISYEQYF. CDR3 sequence (DNA): TGTGCCAGCAGTTACCGTACCGGGACTAGCATCTCCTACGAGCAGTACTTC.

The rearrangement uses TRBV9 and TRBJ2-3, with TRBD2 matching over 9 bases. V gave up 6 bases and J gave up 1 base; unmatched junction bases: 6. The CDR3 sequence is 15 residues long. Germline CDR1 and CDR2: SGDLS and YYNGEE. CDR3 protein: CASTFSGSGTDTQYF. CDR3 nucleotides: TGTGCCAGCACCTTTAGCGGGAGCGGCACAGATACGCAGTATTTT.

This sequence joins TRBV27 and TRBJ2-1, with 8 bases lining up with TRBD2. The ends lost 4 bases at V and 4 bases at J; junction bases unmatched: 6. Germline CDR1 and CDR2: MNHEY and SMNVEV (reference sequence). The CDR3 totals 15 residues. The CDR3 coding sequence is TGTGCCAGCAGTTCGGAACTAGCGGCTTACAATGAGCAGTTCTTC. Its protein product is CASSSELAAYNEQFF.

The V and J genes are TRBV2 and TRBJ1-5; D is unclear. This CDR3 contains 12 residues. Trimming left V 7 bases short and J 5 bases short, with 9 bases between. Per the germline V gene, CDR1 is SNHLY and CDR2 is FYNNEI. The CDR3 nucleotides read TGTGCCAGCAACTCTGACTATCAGCCCCAGCATTTT. Encoded protein: CASNSDYQPQHF.

This clone was counted many times. The rearrangement links TRBV24-1 to TRBJ1-2, with TRBD1 matching 7 bases. V gave up 1 base and J gave up 8 bases; unmatched junction bases: 6. The germline V gene encodes CDR1 KGHDR and CDR2 SFDVKD. The CDR3 runs to 14 residues. CDR3 sequence reads: CATSDFGQVRGYTF. The CDR3 DNA follows: TGTGCCACCAGTGATTTTGGACAGGTTCGGGGCTACACCTTC.